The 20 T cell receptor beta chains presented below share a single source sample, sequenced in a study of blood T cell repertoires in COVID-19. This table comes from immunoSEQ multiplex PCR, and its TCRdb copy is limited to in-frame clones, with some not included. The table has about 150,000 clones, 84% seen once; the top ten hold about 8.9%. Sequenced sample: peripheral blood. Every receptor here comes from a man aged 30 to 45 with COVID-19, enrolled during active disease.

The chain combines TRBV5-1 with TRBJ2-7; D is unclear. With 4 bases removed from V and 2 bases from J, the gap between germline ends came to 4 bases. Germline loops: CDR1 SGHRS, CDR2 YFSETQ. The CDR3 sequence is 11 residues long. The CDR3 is CASSVAYEQYF. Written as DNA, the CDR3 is TGCGCCAGCAGCGTAGCCTACGAGCAGTACTTC.

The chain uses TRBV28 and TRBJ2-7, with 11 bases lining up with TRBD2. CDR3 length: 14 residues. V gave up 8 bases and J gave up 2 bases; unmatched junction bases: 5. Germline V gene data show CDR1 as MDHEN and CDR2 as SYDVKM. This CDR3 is CASGGLAAPYEQYF. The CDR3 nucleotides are TGTGCCAGCGGGGGACTAGCGGCCCCCTACGAGCAGTACTTC. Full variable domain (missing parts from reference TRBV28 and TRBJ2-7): DVKVTQSSRYLVKRTGEKVFLECVQDMDHENMFWYRQDPGLGLRLIYFSYDVKMKEKGDIPEGYSVSREKKERFSLILESASTNQTSMYLCASGGLAAPYEQYFGPGTRLTVT.

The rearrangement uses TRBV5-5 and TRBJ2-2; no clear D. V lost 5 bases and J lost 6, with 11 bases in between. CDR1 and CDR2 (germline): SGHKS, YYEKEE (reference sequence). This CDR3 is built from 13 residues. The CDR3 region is CASRPERPGELFF. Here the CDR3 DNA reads TGTGCCAGCAGACCCGAGCGCCCCGGGGAGCTGTTTTTT.

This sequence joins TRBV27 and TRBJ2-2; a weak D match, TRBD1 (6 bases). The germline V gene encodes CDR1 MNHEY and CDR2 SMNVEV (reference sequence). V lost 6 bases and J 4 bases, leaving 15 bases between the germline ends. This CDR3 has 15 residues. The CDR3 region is CASRNRDTVTGELFF. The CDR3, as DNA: TGTGCCAGCAGAAACCGGGACACCGTCACCGGGGAGCTGTTTTTT.

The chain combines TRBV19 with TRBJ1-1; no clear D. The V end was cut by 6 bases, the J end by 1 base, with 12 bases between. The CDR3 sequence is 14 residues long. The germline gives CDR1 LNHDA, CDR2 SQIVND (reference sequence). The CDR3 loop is CASRNSGRNTEAFF. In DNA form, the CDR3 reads TGTGCCAGTAGAAATAGCGGGAGGAACACTGAAGCTTTCTTT.

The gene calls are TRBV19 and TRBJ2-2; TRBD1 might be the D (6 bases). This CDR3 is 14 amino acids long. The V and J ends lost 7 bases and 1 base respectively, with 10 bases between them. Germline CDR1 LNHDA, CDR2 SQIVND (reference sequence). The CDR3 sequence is CASTRGQNTGELFF. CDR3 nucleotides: TGTGCCAGTACTCGGGGACAGAACACCGGGGAGCTGTTTTTT.

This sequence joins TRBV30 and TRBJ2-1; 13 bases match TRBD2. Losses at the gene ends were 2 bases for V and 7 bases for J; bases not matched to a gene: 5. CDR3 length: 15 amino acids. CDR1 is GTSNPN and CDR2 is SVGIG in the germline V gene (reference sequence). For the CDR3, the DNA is TGTGCCTGGAGTCCCGGGACTAGCGGGGAAAATGAGCAGTTCTTC. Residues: CAWSPGTSGENEQFF.

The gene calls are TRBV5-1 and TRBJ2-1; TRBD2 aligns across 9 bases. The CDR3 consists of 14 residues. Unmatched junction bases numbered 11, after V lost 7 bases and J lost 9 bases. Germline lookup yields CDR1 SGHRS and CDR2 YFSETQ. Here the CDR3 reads CASEIGGRVGEQFF. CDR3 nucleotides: TGCGCCAGCGAGATAGGCGGGAGGGTCGGTGAGCAGTTCTTC. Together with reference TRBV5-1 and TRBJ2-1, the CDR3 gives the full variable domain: KAGVTQTPRYLIKTRGQQVTLSCSPISGHRSVSWYQQTPGQGLQFLFEYFSETQRNKGNFPGRFSGRQFSNSRSEMNVSTLELGDSALYLCASEIGGRVGEQFFGPGTRLTVL.

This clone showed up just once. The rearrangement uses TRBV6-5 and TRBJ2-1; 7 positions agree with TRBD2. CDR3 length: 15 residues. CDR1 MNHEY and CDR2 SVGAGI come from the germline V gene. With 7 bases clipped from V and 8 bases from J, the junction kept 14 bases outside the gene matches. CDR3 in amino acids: CASTKTSGKVDEQFF. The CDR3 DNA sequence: TGTGCCAGCACCAAAACCAGCGGGAAAGTGGATGAGCAGTTCTTC.

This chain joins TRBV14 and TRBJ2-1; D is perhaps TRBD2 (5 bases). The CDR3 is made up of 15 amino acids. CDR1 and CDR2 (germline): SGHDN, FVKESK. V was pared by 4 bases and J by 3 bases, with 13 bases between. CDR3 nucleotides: TGTGCCAGCAGCCCGAGGGCCCCGGACTACAATGAGCAGTTCTTC. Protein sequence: CASSPRAPDYNEQFF.

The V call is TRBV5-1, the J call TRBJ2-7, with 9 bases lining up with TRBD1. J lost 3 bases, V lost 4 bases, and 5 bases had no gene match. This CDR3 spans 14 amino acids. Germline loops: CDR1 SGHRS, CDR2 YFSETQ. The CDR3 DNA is TGCGCCAGCAGCCTAGACAGGGGGAGCTACGAGCAGTACTTC. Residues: CASSLDRGSYEQYF.

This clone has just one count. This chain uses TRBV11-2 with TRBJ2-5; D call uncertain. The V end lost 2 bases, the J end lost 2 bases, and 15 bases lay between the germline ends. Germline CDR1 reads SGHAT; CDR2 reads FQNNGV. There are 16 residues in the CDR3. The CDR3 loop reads CASSLLLRSEQETQYF. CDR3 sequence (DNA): TGTGCCAGCAGCTTACTGCTCCGGTCCGAACAAGAGACCCAGTACTTC. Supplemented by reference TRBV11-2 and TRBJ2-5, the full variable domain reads EAGVAQSPRYKIIEKRQSVAFWCNPISGHATLYWYQQILGQGPKLLIQFQNNGVVDDSQLPKDRFSAERLKGVDSTLKIQPAKLEDSAVYLCASSLLLRSEQETQYFGPGTRLLVL.

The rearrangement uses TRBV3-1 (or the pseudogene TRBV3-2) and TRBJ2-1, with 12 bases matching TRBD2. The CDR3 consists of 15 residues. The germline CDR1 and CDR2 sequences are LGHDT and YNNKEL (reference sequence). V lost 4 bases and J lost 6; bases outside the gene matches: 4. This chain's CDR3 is CASSRTSGVGNEQFF. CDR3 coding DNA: TGTGCCAGCAGCCGGACTAGCGGGGTGGGCAATGAGCAGTTCTTC.

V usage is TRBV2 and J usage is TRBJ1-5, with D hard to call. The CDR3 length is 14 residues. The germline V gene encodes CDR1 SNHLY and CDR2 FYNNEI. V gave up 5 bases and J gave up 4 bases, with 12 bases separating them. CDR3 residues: CASSTRAGNQPQHF. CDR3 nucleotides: TGTGCCAGCAGTACGAGGGCGGGAAATCAGCCCCAGCATTTT.

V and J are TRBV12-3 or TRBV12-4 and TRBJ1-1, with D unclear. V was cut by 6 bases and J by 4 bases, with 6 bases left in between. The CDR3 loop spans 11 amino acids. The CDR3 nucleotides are TGTGCCAGCAGGGAGGGCACTGAAGCTTTCTTT. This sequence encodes CASREGTEAFF.

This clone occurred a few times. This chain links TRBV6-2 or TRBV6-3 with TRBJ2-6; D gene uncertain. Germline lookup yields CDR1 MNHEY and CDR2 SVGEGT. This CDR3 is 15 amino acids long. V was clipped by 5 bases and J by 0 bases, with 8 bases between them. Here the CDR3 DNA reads TGTGCCAGCAGTCGACTCGACTCTGGGGCCAACGTCCTGACTTTC. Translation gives CASSRLDSGANVLTF.

The CDR3: CASTRTSGYEQYF. The CDR3 bases are TGTGCCAGCACTCGGACTAGCGGATACGAGCAGTACTTC. The chain combines TRBV12-3 or TRBV12-4 with TRBJ2-7; 10 nucleotides line up with TRBD2. The CDR3 is 13 residues long. Trimming cost V 7 bases and J 4 bases; bases outside gene matches: 4.

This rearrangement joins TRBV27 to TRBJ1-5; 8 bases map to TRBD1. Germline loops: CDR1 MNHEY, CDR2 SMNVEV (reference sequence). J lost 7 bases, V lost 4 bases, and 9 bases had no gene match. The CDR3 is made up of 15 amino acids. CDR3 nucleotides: TGTGCCAGCAGTTACTCGGACAGGGTTGGACAGCCCCAGCATTTT. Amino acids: CASSYSDRVGQPQHF.

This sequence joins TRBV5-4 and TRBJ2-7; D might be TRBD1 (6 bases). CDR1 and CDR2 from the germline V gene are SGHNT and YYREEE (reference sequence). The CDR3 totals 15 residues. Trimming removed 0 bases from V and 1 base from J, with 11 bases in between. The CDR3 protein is CASSLDTGRSYEQYF. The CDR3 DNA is TGTGCCAGCAGCTTGGATACAGGGCGGTCCTACGAGCAGTACTTC.

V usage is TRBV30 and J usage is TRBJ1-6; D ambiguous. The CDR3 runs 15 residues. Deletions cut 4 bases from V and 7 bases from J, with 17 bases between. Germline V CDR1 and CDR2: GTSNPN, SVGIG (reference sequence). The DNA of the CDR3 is TGTGCCTGGAAAGCCCACCCGTCACCCAATTCACCCCTCCACTTT. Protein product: CAWKAHPSPNSPLHF.